The clone carrying this T cell receptor (beta chain) has only a few counts. The antigen is unknown. Using immunoSEQ multiplex PCR, the repertoire was profiled, and TCRdb retains in-frame clones only, with some absent. The sample holds tens of thousands of clones, roughly three quarters seen once. Germline V gene sequence: CDR1 MDHEN, CDR2 SYDVKM. The CDR3 totals 12 residues. The V end lost 7 bases, the J end lost 6 bases, and 9 bases lay between the germline ends. The sample belongs to a study of PD-1 blockade in mismatch repair-deficient tumors. Overall study findings and caveats: Tumor-resident clones, often absent from pretreatment blood, expanded after pembrolizumab and then contracted.

This specimen was peripheral blood, taken 4 weeks after starting pembrolizumab. The TCR originated in an adult with mismatch repair-deficient cancer. The chain has TRBV28 and TRBJ2-2, with D possibly being TRBD2 (6 bases). The CDR3 nucleotides are TGTGCCAGCAAGGAGGGATCCGGGGAGCTGTTTTTT. This encodes CASKEGSGELFF.